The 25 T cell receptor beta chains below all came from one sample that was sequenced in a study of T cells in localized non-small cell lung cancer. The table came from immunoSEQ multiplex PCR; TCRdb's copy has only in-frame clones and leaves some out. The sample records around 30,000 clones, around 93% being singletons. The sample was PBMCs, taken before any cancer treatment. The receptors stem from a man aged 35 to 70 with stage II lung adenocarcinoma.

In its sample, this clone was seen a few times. CDR3 region: CAISEPRGGAKLFF. Written as DNA, the CDR3 is TGTGCCATCAGTGAGCCCCGAGGGGGAGCAAAACTGTTTTTT. This rearrangement joins TRBV10-3 to TRBJ1-4, with TRBD1 as a possible D gene (6 bases). V lost 2 bases and J lost 10, with 14 bases in between. Per the germline V gene, CDR1 is ENHRY and CDR2 is SYGVKD. CDR3 size: 14 residues.

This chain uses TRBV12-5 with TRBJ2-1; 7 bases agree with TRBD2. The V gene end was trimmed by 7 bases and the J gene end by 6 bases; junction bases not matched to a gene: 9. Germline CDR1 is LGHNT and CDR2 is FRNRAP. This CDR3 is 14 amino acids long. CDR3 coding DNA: TGTGCTAGTGTTCGGACTAGAGGGGTCAATGAGCAGTTCTTC. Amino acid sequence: CASVRTRGVNEQFF. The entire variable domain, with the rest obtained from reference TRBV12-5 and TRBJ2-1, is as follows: DARVTQTPRHKVTEMGQEVTMRCQPILGHNTVFWYRQTMMQGLELLAYFRNRAPLDDSGMPKDRFSAEMPDATLATLKIQPSEPRDSAVYFCASVRTRGVNEQFFGPGTRLTVL.

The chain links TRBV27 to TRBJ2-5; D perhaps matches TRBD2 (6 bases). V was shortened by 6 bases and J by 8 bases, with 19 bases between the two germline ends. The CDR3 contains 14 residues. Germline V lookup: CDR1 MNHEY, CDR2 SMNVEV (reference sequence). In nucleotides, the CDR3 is TGTGCCAGCAGCCAGACCCCCCTACTAGCAACCCAGTACTTC. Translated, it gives CASSQTPLLATQYF.

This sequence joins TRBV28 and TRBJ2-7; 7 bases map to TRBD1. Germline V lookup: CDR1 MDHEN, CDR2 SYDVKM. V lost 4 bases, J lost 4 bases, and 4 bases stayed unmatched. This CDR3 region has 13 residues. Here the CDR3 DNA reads TGTGCCAGCAGTTCTTACAGGGGTTACGAGCAGTACTTC. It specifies CASSSYRGYEQYF.

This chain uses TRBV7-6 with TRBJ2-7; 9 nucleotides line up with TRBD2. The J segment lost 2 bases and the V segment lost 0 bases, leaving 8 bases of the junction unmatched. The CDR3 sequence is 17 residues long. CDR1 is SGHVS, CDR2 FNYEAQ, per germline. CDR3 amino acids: CASSLASSGANAYEQYF. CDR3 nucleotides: TGTGCCAGCAGCTTAGCGTCTAGCGGGGCTAATGCCTACGAGCAGTACTTC.

This CDR3 is CASSLPGANTEAFF. In DNA, the CDR3 is TGTGCCAGCAGCTTACCGGGTGCGAACACTGAAGCTTTCTTT. The chain joins TRBV11-2 to TRBJ1-1, with D uncertain. The CDR3 has 14 residues. Germline-derived CDR1 and CDR2 are SGHAT and FQNNGV. Trimming left V 2 bases short and J 1 base short, with 8 bases between.

CDR3 region: CASSPPGQGKGQPQHF. The DNA of the CDR3 is TGTGCCAGTAGTCCTCCCGGACAGGGAAAGGGTCAGCCCCAGCATTTT. This chain uses TRBV19 with TRBJ1-5; TRBD1 aligns across 8 bases. The CDR3 spans 16 residues. CDR1 and CDR2 (germline): LNHDA, SQIVND (reference sequence). Trimming at V came to 5 bases and at J to 6 bases, leaving 12 bases not matched to a gene.

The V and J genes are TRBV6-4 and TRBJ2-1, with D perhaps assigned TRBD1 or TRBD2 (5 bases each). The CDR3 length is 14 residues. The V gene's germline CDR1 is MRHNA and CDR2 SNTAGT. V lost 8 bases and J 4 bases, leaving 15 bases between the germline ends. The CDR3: CASGGHNVYNEQFF. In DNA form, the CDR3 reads TGTGCCAGCGGGGGTCATAACGTGTACAATGAGCAGTTCTTC.

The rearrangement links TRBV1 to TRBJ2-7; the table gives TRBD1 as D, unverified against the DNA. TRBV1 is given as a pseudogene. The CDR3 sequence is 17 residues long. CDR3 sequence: CTSSLGGQGASFDEQYF. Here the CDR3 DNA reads TGCACCAGCAGCCTTGGAGGTCAGGGGGCGTCTTTTGACGAGCAGTACTTC.

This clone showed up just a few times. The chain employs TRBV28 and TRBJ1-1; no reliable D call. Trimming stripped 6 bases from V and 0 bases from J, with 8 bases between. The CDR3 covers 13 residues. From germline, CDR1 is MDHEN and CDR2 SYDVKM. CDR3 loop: CASRRDLNTEAFF. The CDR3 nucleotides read TGTGCCAGCAGACGCGACCTGAACACTGAAGCTTTCTTT.

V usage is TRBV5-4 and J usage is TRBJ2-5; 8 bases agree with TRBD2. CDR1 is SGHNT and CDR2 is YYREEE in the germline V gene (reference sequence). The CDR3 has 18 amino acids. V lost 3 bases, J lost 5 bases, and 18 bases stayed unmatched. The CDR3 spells CASSSWRSGAGGGETQYF. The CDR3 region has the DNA TGTGCCAGCAGCTCTTGGAGATCAGGGGCGGGAGGCGGGGAGACCCAGTACTTC.

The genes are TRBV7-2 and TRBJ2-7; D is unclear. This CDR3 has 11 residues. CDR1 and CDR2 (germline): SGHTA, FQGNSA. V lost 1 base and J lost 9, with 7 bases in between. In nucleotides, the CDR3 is TGTGCCAGCAGCTTAGGGCTAGGGCAGTACTTC. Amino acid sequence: CASSLGLGQYF.

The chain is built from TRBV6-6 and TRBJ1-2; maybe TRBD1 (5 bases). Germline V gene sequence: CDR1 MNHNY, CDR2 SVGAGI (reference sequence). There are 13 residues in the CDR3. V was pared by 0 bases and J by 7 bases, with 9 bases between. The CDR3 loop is CASSYSNGAGYTF. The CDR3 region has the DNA TGTGCCAGCAGTTACTCGAACGGGGCTGGCTACACCTTC.

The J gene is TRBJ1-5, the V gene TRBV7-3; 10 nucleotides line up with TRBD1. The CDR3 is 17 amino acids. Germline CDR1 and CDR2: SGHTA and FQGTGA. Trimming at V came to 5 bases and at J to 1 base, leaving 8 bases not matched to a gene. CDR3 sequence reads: CASSPWGDRGSNQPQHF. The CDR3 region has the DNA TGTGCCAGCAGCCCATGGGGGGACAGGGGAAGCAATCAGCCCCAGCATTTT.

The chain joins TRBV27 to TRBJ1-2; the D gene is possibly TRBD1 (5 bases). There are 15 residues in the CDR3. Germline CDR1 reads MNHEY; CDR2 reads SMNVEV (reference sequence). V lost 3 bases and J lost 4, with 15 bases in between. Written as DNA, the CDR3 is TGTGCCAGCAGTTTTTCCGCGTCCAGGGCCTATGGCTACACCTTC. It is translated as CASSFSASRAYGYTF.

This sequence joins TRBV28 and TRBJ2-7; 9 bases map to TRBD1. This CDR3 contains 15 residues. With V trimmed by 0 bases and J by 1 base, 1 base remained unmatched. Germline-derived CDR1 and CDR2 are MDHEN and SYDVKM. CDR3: CASSLWGQGSYEQYF. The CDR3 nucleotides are TGTGCCAGCAGTTTATGGGGACAGGGATCCTACGAGCAGTACTTC.

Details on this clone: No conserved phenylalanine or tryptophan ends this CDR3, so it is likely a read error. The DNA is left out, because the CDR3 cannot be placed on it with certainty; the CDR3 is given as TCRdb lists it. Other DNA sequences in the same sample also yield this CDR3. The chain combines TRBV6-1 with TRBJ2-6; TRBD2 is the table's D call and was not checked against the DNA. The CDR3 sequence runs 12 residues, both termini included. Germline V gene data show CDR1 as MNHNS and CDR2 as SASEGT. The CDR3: CASSAGLAGGPT.

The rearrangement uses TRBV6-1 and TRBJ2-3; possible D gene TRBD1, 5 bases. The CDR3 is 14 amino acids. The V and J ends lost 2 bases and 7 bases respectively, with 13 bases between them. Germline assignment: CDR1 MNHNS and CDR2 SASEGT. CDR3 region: CASSERAGLNTQYF. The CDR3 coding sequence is TGTGCCAGCAGTGAAAGGGCAGGGCTGAATACGCAGTATTTT.

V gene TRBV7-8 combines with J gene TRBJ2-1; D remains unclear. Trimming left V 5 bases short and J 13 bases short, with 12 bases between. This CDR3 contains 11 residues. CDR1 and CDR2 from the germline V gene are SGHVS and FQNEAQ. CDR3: CASSLALDQFF. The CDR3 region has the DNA TGTGCCAGCAGCCTTGCCTTAGACCAGTTCTTC.

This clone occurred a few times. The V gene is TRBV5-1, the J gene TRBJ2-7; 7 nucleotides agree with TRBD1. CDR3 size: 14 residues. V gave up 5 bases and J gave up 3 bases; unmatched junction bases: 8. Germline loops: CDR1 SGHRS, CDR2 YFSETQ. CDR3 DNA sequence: TGCGCCAGCAGACCCCGGGGACAGAGCTACGAGCAGTACTTC. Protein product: CASRPRGQSYEQYF.

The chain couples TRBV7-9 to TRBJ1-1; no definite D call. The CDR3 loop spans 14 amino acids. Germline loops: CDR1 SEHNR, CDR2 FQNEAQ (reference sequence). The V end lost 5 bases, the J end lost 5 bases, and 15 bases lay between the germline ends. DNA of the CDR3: TGTGCCAGCAGCCACCGGAGATTGGAGACTGAAGCTTTCTTT. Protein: CASSHRRLETEAFF. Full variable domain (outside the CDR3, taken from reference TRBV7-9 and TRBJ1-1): DTGVSQNPRHKITKRGQNVTFRCDPISEHNRLYWYRQTLGQGPEFLTYFQNEAQLEKSRLLSDRFSAERPKGSFSTLEIQRTEQGDSAMYLCASSHRRLETEAFFGQGTRLTVV.

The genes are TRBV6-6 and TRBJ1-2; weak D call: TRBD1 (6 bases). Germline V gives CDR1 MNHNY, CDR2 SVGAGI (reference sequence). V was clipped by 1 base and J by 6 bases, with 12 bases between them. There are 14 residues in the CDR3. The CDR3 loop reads CASSYFQGSDGYTF. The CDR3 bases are TGTGCCAGCAGTTACTTCCAGGGGAGCGATGGCTACACCTTC.

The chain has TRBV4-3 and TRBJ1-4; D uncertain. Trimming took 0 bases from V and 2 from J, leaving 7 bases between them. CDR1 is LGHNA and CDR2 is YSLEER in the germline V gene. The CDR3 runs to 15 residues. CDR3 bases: TGCGCCAGCAGCCAAGAGTTTGGGACTAATGAAAAACTGTTTTTT. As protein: CASSQEFGTNEKLFF.

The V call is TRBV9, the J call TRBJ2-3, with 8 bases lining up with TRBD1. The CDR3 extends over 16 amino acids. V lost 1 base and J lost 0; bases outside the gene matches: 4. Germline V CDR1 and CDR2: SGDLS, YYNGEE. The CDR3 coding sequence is TGTGCCAGCAGCGTACCCCAGGGGGCTAGCACAGATACGCAGTATTTT. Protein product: CASSVPQGASTDTQYF. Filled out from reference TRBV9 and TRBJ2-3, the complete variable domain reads DSGVTQTPKHLITATGQRVTLRCSPRSGDLSVYWYQQSLDQGLQFLIQYYNGEERAKGNILERFSAQQFPDLHSELNLSSLELGDSALYFCASSVPQGASTDTQYFGPGTRLTVL.

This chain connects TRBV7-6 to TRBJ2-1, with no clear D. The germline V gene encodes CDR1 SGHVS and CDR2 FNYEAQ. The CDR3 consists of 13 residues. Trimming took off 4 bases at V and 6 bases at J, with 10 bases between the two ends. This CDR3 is CASSSSPRNEQFF. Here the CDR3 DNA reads TGTGCCAGCAGCTCAAGTCCACGCAATGAGCAGTTCTTC.